The entry that follows covers one T cell receptor (beta chain) sequence. Through a sample-barcoded 5' primer and a J-beta primer mix, a second PCR was run for roughly 7 to 11 cycles. TCRdb re-called the 5' RACE reads through MiXCR, storing one row per CDR3 protein. The repertoire holds over 950,000 distinct CDR3 sequences, with under 40% as singletons. This sample stems from a study of blood T cells in healthy people across ages. This clonotype was sampled from a man aged 18-30 years in good health. The sample consisted of blood.

The DNA of the CDR3 is TGTGCCAGCAGTTTAGCTCCGGGACGGCAGCCCCAGCATTTT. Translated: CASSLAPGRQPQHF. The chain recombines TRBV12-3 or TRBV12-4 with TRBJ1-5; D is perhaps TRBD1 (5 bases). The V end was cut by 0 bases, the J end by 7 bases, with 10 bases between. CDR3 size: 14 residues.